A selection of T cell receptor beta chains follows, all from one sample in a study of molecular identifiers for immune sequencing clone quantification. TCRdb reprocessed the PCR reads via MiXCR and lists one record per CDR3 protein. Of some 580,000 distinct CDR3 sequences listed, roughly 27% are singletons. The source material was naive CD8+ T cells from blood, with Jurkat cell RNA spiked in. Receptors were obtained from a human donor in good health. Some libraries in this study had Jurkat cell RNA spiked in. The CDR3 runs from the conserved cysteine through the conserved F or W. Fields, in order: clone size, V gene, J gene, D gene, CDR3 DNA, CDR3 protein. A D gene is named only where the DNA matches it firmly. Not every row has a clone size; where given, it reads once, few, many or a size class.

>.|TRBV27|TRBJ2-7|TRBD1
TGTGTCAGCAGCGCCGGGACAGGTACCTACGAGCAGTACTTC
CVSSAGTGTYEQYF
>.|TRBV6-2/TRBV6-3|TRBJ2-1|.
TGTGCCAGCAGTTACGGGACCGGGGCCTACAATGAGCAGTTCTTC
CASSYGTGAYNEQFF
>.|TRBV4-1|TRBJ1-1|TRBD1
TGCGCCAGCAGCCAAGTTTCGCCAGGGGGGGACACTGAAGCTTTCTTT
CASSQVSPGGDTEAFF
>.|TRBV9|TRBJ2-2|TRBD1
TGTGCCAGCAGCGTAGATCGGACAGGGGGGAGCACCGGGGAGCTGTTTTTT
CASSVDRTGGSTGELFF
>.|TRBV27|TRBJ1-4|.
TGTGCCAGCAGCCTAGCAGGGAATAGGGAAAAACTGTTTTTT
CASSLAGNREKLFF
>.|TRBV5-4|TRBJ1-1|.
TGTGCCAGCAGCGTACTCCAGGGCGCACTCCTGAGCACTGAAGCTTTCTTT
CASSVLQGALLSTEAFF
>many|TRBV20-1|TRBJ2-5|.
TGCAGTGCTAGAGACCAACTAGGAGAAGAGACCCAGTACTTC
CSARDQLGEETQYF
>.|TRBV5-4|TRBJ1-3|TRBD1
TGTGCCAGCAGCCTGGACAGGTCTGGAAACACCATATATTTT
CASSLDRSGNTIYF
>many|TRBV20-1|TRBJ1-1|.
TGCAGTGCTCGATCAGGGGACGGACCGGTAGAAGCTTTCTTT
CSARSGDGPVEAFF
>few|TRBV13|TRBJ1-2|TRBD1
TGTGCCAGCAGCTTAGAAAGGGGGACAGGGGCGAACTATGGCTACACCTTC
CASSLERGTGANYGYTF
>.|TRBV2|TRBJ2-5|TRBD2
TGTGCCAGCAGCACTAGCGATCAAGAGACCCAGTACTTC
CASSTSDQETQYF
>many|TRBV29-1|TRBJ2-7|TRBD1
TGCAGCGTCTACGGGACAGGGGGCCACTACGAGCAGTACTTC
CSVYGTGGHYEQYF
>many|TRBV19|TRBJ2-7|TRBD1
TGTGCCAGTAGTACCGGGACAGGGATTCTCCCTTCCTACGAGCAGTACTTC
CASSTGTGILPSYEQYF
>few|TRBV7-9|TRBJ2-1|.
TGTGCCAGCAGCCCCGGAAAGGTGCCCGCGAATAATTACAATGAGCAGTTCTTC
CASSPGKVPANNYNEQFF
>many|TRBV12-3/TRBV12-4|TRBJ1-2|.
TGTGCCAGCAGTTTCGGGGGAGAGGTTGGCTACACCTTC
CASSFGGEVGYTF
>many|TRBV14|TRBJ1-4|TRBD1
TGTGCCAGCAGACAGGGGGCTGATGAAAAACTGTTTTTT
CASRQGADEKLFF
>.|TRBV5-8|TRBJ2-7|.
TGTGCCAGCAGCTTTGCTCCCTTGGACGAGCAGTACTTC
CASSFAPLDEQYF
>few|TRBV27|TRBJ2-7|.
TGTGCCAGCAGGGGGGTAGACTACGAGCAGTACTTC
CASRGVDYEQYF
>many|TRBV30|TRBJ2-3|.
TGTGCCAGTGACAGGATTGGAGATACGCAGTATTTT
CASDRIGDTQYF
>.|TRBV19|TRBJ2-1|TRBD2
TGTGCCAGTAGTGTTAGCGGGAGGGGTTACAATGAGCAGTTCTTC
CASSVSGRGYNEQFF
>few|TRBV4-1|TRBJ2-3|.
TGCGCCAGCAGCCAAGAGGACGGGAGCAGCACAGATACGCAGTATTTT
CASSQEDGSSTDTQYF
>few|TRBV19|TRBJ2-1|.
TGTGCCAGTAGTATTAGCCCAGTGGCCTACAATGAGCAGTTCTTC
CASSISPVAYNEQFF
>many|TRBV4-3|TRBJ1-4|.
TGCGCCAGCAGCCAAGAGAGATTCGGGTCCGAAAAACTGTTTTTT
CASSQERFGSEKLFF
>.|TRBV13|TRBJ1-1|TRBD1
TGTGCCAGCAGCCTATTCGGGTTCCAACAGGGGGACATGAACACTGAAGCTTTCTTT
CASSLFGFQQGDMNTEAFF
>many|TRBV19|TRBJ2-3|.
TGTGCCAGTAGTATGGAGGGGGCCTCCGGGGGCACAGATACGCAGTATTTT
CASSMEGASGGTDTQYF
>few|TRBV3-1|TRBJ2-2|.
TGTGCCAGCAGCCCCCGGGGACCTCCGAACACCGGGGAGCTGTTTTTT
CASSPRGPPNTGELFF
>few|TRBV28|TRBJ1-1|.
TGTGCCAGCAGCAAACGCAGGGTAAAGGACACTGAAGCTTTCTTT
CASSKRRVKDTEAFF
>.|TRBV11-2|TRBJ1-1|.
TGTGCCAGCAGCCCACTCCGAGGGGTCATATCGACTGAAGCTTTCTTT
CASSPLRGVISTEAFF
>few|TRBV28|TRBJ1-1|.
TGTGCCAGCAGTTTTACTTTGCGTACCATGAACACTGAAGCTTTCTTT
CASSFTLRTMNTEAFF
>.|TRBV5-8|TRBJ2-7|.
TGTGCCAGCAACCGAGGAGGGGGATGGGGCGAGCAGTACTTC
CASNRGGGWGEQYF
>many|TRBV12-3/TRBV12-4|TRBJ1-2|.
TGTGCCAGCAGCCTTGGTCGCAGGAATAACTATGGCTACACCTTC
CASSLGRRNNYGYTF
>.|TRBV12-3/TRBV12-4|TRBJ2-3|.
TGTGCCAGCACCCCCGGTTTGGATACGCAGTGTTTT
CASTPGLDTQCF
>few|TRBV27|TRBJ1-2|.
TGTGCCAGCAGTCCTTACAGTTCTTCGTACTATGGCTACACCTTC
CASSPYSSSYYGYTF
>.|TRBV4-3|TRBJ2-2|.
TGCGCCAGCAGCCTTCGGTTCTTCGGGGAGCTGTTTTTT
CASSLRFFGELFF
>.|TRBV6-5|TRBJ2-1|TRBD2
TGTGCCAGCAGTTCCTCCCTCGCTAGCGGTAATGAGCAGTTCTTC
CASSSSLASGNEQFF